This entry concerns a single T cell receptor beta chain. This entry comes from a study of identical twins. V was clipped by 0 bases and J by 4 bases, with 21 bases between them. CDR1 and CDR2 (germline): LNHNV, YYDKDF (reference sequence). This CDR3 contains 18 residues. TCRdb re-called the 5' RACE reads with MiXCR, one entry per CDR3 protein. The sample yields some 500,000 distinct CDR3 sequences, around a tenth seen once. The sample was also linked to a second study, of yellow fever vaccine responses in identical twins.

The sequence was collected from a woman younger than 30 in good health. The specimen sequenced was PBMCs. V gene TRBV15 combines with J gene TRBJ2-5; D is ambiguous. CDR3 region: CATSRDPRSWVLTETQYF. The CDR3 DNA is TGTGCCACCAGCAGAGATCCGAGATCCTGGGTGTTGACAGAGACCCAGTACTTC. Together with reference TRBV15 and TRBJ2-5, the CDR3 gives the full variable domain: DAMVIQNPRYQVTQFGKPVTLSCSQTLNHNVMYWYQQKSSQAPKLLFHYYDKDFNNEADTPDNFQSRRPNTSFCFLDIRSPGLGDTAMYLCATSRDPRSWVLTETQYFGPGTRLLVL.